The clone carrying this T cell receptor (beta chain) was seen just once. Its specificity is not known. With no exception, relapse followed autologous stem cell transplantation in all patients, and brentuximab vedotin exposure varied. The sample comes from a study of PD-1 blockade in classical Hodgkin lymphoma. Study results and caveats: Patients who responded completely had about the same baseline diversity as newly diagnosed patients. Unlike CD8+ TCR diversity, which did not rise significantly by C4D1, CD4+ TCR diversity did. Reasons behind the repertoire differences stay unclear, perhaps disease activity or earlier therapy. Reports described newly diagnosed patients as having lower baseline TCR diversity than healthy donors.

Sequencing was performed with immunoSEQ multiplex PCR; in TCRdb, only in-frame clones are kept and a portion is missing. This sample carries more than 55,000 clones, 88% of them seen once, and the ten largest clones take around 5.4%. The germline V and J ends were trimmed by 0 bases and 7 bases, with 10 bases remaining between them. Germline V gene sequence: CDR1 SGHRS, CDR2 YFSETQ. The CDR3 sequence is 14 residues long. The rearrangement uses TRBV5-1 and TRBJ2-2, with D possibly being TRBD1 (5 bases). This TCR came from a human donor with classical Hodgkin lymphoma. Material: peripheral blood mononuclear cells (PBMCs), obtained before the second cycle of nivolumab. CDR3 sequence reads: CASSLVAGFGELFF. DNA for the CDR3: TGCGCCAGCAGCTTGGTTGCAGGGTTCGGGGAGCTGTTTTTT.